This paragraph covers one TCR beta chain sequence. Its antigen is still unknown. This specimen belongs to a study of CD8 T cells in Susac syndrome. TEMRA cells were enriched by FACS, and CD4+ and CD8+ T cells were negatively isolated. Findings and caveats of the study: The study's TCR sequencing and HLA analysis covered a relatively small number of individuals, and the study acknowledged this.

A quantity of about 0.5 to 1 ug RNA underwent reverse transcription using random hexamers. MiXCR, run by TCRdb on the immunoSEQ multiplex PCR reads, gives a single entry per CDR3 protein. The table shows around 180,000 distinct CDR3 sequences, with approximately 95% occurring only once. V was pared by 4 bases and J by 6 bases, with 4 bases of the junction left unmatched. Per germline, CDR1 SEHNR and CDR2 FQNEAQ (reference sequence). The CDR3 is made up of 15 amino acids. The sample consisted of CD8+ T cells from PBMCs. The clonotype was recovered from a human donor with multiple sclerosis. V and J are TRBV7-9 and TRBJ2-3, with 13 bases lining up with TRBD2. CDR3 residues: CASSYGTSGADTQYF. The DNA for the CDR3 is TGTGCCAGCAGCTACGGGACTAGCGGGGCTGATACGCAGTATTTT. Complete variable domain (other parts from reference TRBV7-9 and TRBJ2-3): DTGVSQNPRHKITKRGQNVTFRCDPISEHNRLYWYRQTLGQGPEFLTYFQNEAQLEKSRLLSDRFSAERPKGSFSTLEIQRTEQGDSAMYLCASSYGTSGADTQYFGPGTRLTVL.